A selection of T cell receptor beta chains follows, all from one sample in a study of identical twins. TCRdb reprocessed the 5' RACE reads via MiXCR and lists one record per CDR3 protein. The data hold 600,000 to 800,000 distinct CDR3 sequences, with less than 25% observed a single time. Separately, the same data were catalogued under a study of T cells expressing NK-cell markers.

Sequenced sample: PBMCs. Receptors originate from a young woman in good health. The CDR3 runs from the conserved cysteine through the conserved F or W. D genes are given only for firm matches. Clone size is given for some rows only: seen once, a few or many times, or a class if the clone is expanded.

- - TRBJ2-6 TRBV29-1 13 TGCAGCGTTGGTGGACAGGGGGCCAACGTCCTGACTTTC CSVGGQGANVLTF
- - TRBJ2-6 TRBV5-1 18 TGCGCCAGCAGCGTAACAACGGACAGACACTCTGGGGCCAACGTCCTGACTTTC CASSVTTDRHSGANVLTF
- - TRBJ2-4 TRBV11-2 17 TGTGCCAGCAGCTTAGTAGGGGCCGGGCTAGCCAAAAACATTCAGTACTTC CASSLVGAGLAKNIQYF
- many TRBJ2-3 TRBV6-5 15 TGTGCCAGCAGTTACTTTAGGGGGGGCCCAGATACGCAGTATTTT CASSYFRGGPDTQYF
TRBD2 few TRBJ2-1 TRBV20-1 13 TGCAGTGCGGGGACTAGCGGGAGGTCTGAGCAGTTCTTC CSAGTSGRSEQFF
TRBD2 - TRBJ2-1 TRBV2 13 TGTGCCTGGAAAGGGCGGGGGGGCAATGAGCAGTTCTTC CAWKGRGGNEQFF
- - TRBJ1-2 TRBV30 11 TGTGCCTGGAACACAGGGATTGGTACGACCTTC CAWNTGIGTTF
TRBD2 - TRBJ2-1 TRBV20-1 14 TGCAGTGCTAGATTTAGCGGGAGCTACAATGAGCAGTTCTTC CSARFSGSYNEQFF
TRBD1 few TRBJ2-2 TRBV7-2 16 TGTGCCAGCAGCAAGGACAGGGGTTATCGGACCGGGGAGCTGTTTTTT CASSKDRGYRTGELFF
TRBD1 many TRBJ1-2 TRBV6-1 13 TGTGCCAGCAGTCGGACAGGGGACTATGGCTACACCTTC CASSRTGDYGYTF
- - TRBJ2-3 TRBV20-1 11 TGCAGTGCTAAAAACGGGGATACGCAGTATTTT CSAKNGDTQYF
TRBD2 few TRBJ2-7 TRBV11-2 12 TGTGCCAGCAGCCCCGGGCGAGCTAGCGGACCATTC CASSPGRASGPF
- - TRBJ1-2 TRBV20-1 14 TGCAGTGCTAGAGATCTGGGGGGTAGCTATGGCTACACCTTC CSARDLGGSYGYTF
TRBD2 - TRBJ2-1 TRBV10-3 16 TGTGCCATCAGTGCCTCTACTAGCGGGAGGGGCAATGAGCAGTTCTTC CAISASTSGRGNEQFF
TRBD2 few TRBJ2-3 TRBV29-1 15 TGCAGCGTTGCTCAGCGGGGGACACCCACAGATACGCAGTATTTT CSVAQRGTPTDTQYF
- few TRBJ2-1 TRBV3-1 15 TGTGCCAGCAGCCAGGCTACCAGCTCCTACAATGAGCAGTTCTTC CASSQATSSYNEQFF
- few TRBJ2-3 TRBV20-1 15 TGCAGTGCAACTCTTGAACGGGCGGGCACAGATACGCAGTATTTT CSATLERAGTDTQYF
TRBD2 few TRBJ2-7 TRBV5-1 15 TGCGCCAGCAGCTTCGGAACTAGCGAGACCTACGAGCAGTACTTC CASSFGTSETYEQYF
TRBD1 many TRBJ2-2 TRBV6-1 15 TGTGCCAGCAGTGATGCAGGGGGCCACACCGGGGAGCTGTTTTTT CASSDAGGHTGELFF
- - TRBJ1-5 TRBV5-5 15 TGTGCCAGCAGCTTAAGCGGCCACAGCAATCAGCCCCAGCATTTT CASSLSGHSNQPQHF
- - TRBJ1-5 TRBV5-5 14 TGTGCCAGCAGCTTTTCAGGGTCTCATCAGCCCCAGCATTTT CASSFSGSHQPQHF
TRBD2 - TRBJ2-2 TRBV7-2 17 TGTGCCAGCAGCTTCCATAGCGGGAGGTCGGGTACCGGGGAGCTGTTTTTT CASSFHSGRSGTGELFF
TRBD2 few TRBJ2-5 TRBV20-1 15 TGCAGTGCTAGGTCCGGGACTAGGCGCAGGGAGACCCAGTACTTC CSARSGTRRRETQYF
- few TRBJ2-1 TRBV9 15 TGTGCCAGCAGCGCAAAGGGGGATCCCTACAATGAGCAGTTCTTC CASSAKGDPYNEQFF
- few TRBJ1-2 TRBV5-6 11 TGTGCCAGCAGCTTGGCCCGAGGCTACACCTTC CASSLARGYTF
- - TRBJ2-3 TRBV29-1 11 TGCAGCGTTGTAGGAACAGATACGCAGTATTTT CSVVGTDTQYF
- many TRBJ2-7 TRBV12-3/TRBV12-4 11 TGTGCCAGCAGTTTAAGGGAAAAGCAGTACTTC CASSLREKQYF
- - TRBJ2-7 TRBV11-2 15 TGTGCCAGCAGCCTCACTAGTGGGTACACCTACGAGCAGTACTTC CASSLTSGYTYEQYF
TRBD2 few TRBJ2-5 TRBV20-1 14 TGCAGTGCCATCTCTAGCGGGAGTACAGAGACCCAGTACTTC CSAISSGSTETQYF
- - TRBJ2-2 TRBV12-3/TRBV12-4 13 TGTGCCAGCAGCTCGCCCCGCCCCGGGGAGCTGTTTTTT CASSSPRPGELFF
- - TRBJ1-1 TRBV12-3/TRBV12-4 16 TGTGCCAGCAGTTTGCTCCGTGGTTACAGGGTGACTGAAGCTTTCTTT CASSLLRGYRVTEAFF
- many TRBJ2-1 TRBV7-9 13 TGTGCCAGCAGCCTTAGGTCATTGAATGAGCAGTTCTTC CASSLRSLNEQFF
TRBD1 few TRBJ1-5 TRBV10-3 13 TGTGCCATCAGTAACGACAGGGACCAGCCCCAGCATTTT CAISNDRDQPQHF
TRBD2 few TRBJ2-1 TRBV7-8 16 TGTGCCAGCAGCGCCGAACTAGCGGGGGCCTACAATGAGCAGTTCTTC CASSAELAGAYNEQFF
- few TRBJ2-7 TRBV28 13 TGTGCCAGCAGACCCGGACAGTCCTACGAGCAGTACTTC CASRPGQSYEQYF
TRBD2 many TRBJ2-4 TRBV20-1 15 TGCAGTGCTAAGGGGACTAGCGGGAGAGGGGACATTCAGTACTTC CSAKGTSGRGDIQYF
- many TRBJ1-2 TRBV4-2 12 TGTGCCAGCAGCCAAGAGACCTATGGCTACACCTTC CASSQETYGYTF
- - TRBJ2-7 TRBV6-2/TRBV6-3 14 TGTGCCAGCAGTGCGAGAGAGGTCTCCTACGAGCAGTACTTC CASSAREVSYEQYF
- many TRBJ2-3 TRBV12-3/TRBV12-4 13 TGTGCCAGCACCCCGGGGGGACAAGATACGCAGTATTTT CASTPGGQDTQYF
TRBD1 - TRBJ2-5 TRBV10-3 15 TGTGCCATCAAAGGAACAGGGGGTGGTGGAGAGACCCAGTACTTC CAIKGTGGGGETQYF
TRBD2 - TRBJ2-2 TRBV12-3/TRBV12-4 15 TGTGCCAGCAGCGTAGCGGGAGTGAACACCGGGGAGCTGTTTTTT CASSVAGVNTGELFF
- - TRBJ2-7 TRBV9 12 TGTGCCAGCAGCGATACAGGCTACGAGCAGTACTTC CASSDTGYEQYF
- once TRBJ2-7 TRBV7-8 17 TGTGCCAGCAGCCTCCTCGCCGGGACTCGAAGCTCCTACGAGCAGCACTTC CASSLLAGTRSSYEQHF
- - TRBJ1-1 TRBV20-1 12 TGCAGTGCTAGTAGCCGGAACACTGAAGCTTTCTTT CSASSRNTEAFF